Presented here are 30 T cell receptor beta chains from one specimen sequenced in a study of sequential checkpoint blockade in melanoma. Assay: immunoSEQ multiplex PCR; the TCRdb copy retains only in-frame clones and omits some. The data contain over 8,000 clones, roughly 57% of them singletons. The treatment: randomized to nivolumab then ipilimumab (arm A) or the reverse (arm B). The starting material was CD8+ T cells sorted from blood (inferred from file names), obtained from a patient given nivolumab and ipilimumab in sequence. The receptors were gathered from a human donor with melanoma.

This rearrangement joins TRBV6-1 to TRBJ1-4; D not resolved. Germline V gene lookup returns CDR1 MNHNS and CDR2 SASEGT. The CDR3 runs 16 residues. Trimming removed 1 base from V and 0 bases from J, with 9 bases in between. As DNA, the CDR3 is TGTGCCAGCAGTGAAGTAACGGGTGCAACTAATGAAAAACTGTTTTTT. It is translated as CASSEVTGATNEKLFF.

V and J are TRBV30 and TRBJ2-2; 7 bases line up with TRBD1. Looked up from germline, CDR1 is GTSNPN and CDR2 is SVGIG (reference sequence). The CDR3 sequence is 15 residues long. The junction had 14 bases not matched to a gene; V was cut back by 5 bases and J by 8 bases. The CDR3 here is CAWADRALFKGELFF. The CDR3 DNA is TGTGCCTGGGCAGACAGGGCCCTATTCAAGGGGGAGCTGTTTTTT.

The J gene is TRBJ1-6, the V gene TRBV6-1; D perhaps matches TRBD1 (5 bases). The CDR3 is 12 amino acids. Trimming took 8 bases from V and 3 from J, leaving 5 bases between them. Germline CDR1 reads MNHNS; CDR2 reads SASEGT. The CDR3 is CASGHYNSPLHF. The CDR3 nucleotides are TGTGCCAGCGGACACTATAATTCACCCCTCCACTTT.

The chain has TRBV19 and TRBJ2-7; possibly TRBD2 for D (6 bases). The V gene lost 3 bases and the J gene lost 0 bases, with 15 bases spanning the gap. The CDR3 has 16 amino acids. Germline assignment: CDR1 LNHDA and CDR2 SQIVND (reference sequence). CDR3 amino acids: CASSISGVGSSYEQYF. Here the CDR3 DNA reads TGTGCCAGTAGTATTTCGGGGGTAGGAAGCTCCTACGAGCAGTACTTC.

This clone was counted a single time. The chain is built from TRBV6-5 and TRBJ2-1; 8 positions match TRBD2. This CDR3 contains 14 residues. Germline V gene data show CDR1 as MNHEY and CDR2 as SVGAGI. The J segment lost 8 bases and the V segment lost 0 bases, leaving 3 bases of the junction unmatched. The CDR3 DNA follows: TGTGCCAGCAGTTACTCGATCGGGGGGGATGAGCAGTTCTTC. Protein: CASSYSIGGDEQFF.

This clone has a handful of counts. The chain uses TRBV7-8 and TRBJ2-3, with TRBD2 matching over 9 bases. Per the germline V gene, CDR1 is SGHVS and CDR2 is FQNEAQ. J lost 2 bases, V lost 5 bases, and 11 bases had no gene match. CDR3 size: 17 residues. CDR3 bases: TGTGCCAGCAGCCCGAGGGGGTGGACTAGCGACACAGATACGCAGTATTTT. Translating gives CASSPRGWTSDTDTQYF.

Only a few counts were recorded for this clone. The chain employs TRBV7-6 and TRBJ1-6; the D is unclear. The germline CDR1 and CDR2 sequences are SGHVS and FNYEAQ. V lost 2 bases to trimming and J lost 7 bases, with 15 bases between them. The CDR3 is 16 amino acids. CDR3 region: CASSLLGDAGNSPLHF. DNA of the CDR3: TGTGCCAGCAGCTTATTGGGAGATGCAGGCAATTCACCCCTCCACTTT.

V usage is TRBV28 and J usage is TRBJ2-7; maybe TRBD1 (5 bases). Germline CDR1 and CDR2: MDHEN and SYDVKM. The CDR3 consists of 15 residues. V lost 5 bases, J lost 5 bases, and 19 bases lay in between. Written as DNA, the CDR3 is TGTGCCAGCAGTCTCTCCTCCGACAGATTGGACGAGCAGTACTTC. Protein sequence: CASSLSSDRLDEQYF. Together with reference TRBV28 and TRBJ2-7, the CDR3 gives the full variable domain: DVKVTQSSRYLVKRTGEKVFLECVQDMDHENMFWYRQDPGLGLRLIYFSYDVKMKEKGDIPEGYSVSREKKERFSLILESASTNQTSMYLCASSLSSDRLDEQYFGPGTRLTVT.

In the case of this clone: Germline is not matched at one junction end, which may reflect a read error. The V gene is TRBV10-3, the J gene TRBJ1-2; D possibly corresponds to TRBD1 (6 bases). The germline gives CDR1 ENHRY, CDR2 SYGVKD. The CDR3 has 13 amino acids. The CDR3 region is CASSLPGQNGYTF. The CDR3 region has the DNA TGTGCCAGCAGTTTGCCCGGACAGAATGGCTACACCTTC.

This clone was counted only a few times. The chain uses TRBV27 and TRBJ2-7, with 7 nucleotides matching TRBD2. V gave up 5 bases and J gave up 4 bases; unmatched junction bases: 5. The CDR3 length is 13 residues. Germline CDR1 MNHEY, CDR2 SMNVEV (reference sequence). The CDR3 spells CASSAGEIYEQYF. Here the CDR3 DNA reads TGTGCCAGCAGTGCGGGAGAGATTTACGAGCAGTACTTC.

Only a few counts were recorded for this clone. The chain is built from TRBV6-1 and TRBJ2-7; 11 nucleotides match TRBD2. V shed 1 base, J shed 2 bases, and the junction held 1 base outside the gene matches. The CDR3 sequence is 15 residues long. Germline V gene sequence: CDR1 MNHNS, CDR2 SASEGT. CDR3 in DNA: TGTGCCAGCAGTGAAGATAGCGGGGGGGCCTACGAGCAGTACTTC. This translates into CASSEDSGGAYEQYF.

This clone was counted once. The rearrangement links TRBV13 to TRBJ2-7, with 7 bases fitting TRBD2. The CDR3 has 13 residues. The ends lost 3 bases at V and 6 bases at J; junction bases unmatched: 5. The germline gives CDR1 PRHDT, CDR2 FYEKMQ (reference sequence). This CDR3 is CASSFLGGSEQYF. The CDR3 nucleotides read TGTGCCAGCAGCTTCTTGGGAGGGAGCGAGCAGTACTTC.

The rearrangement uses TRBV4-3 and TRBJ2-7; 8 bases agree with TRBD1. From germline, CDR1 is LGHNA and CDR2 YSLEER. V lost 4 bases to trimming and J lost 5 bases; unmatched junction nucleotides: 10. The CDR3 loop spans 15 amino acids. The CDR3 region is CASSLADRGGDEQYF. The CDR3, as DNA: TGCGCCAGCAGCCTGGCCGACAGGGGAGGTGACGAGCAGTACTTC.

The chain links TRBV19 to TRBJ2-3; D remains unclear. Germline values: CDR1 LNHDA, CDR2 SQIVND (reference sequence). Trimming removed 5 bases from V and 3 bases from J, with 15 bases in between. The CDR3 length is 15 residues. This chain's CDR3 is CASSPYRASTDTQYF. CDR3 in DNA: TGTGCCAGTAGTCCCTACCGCGCCTCGACAGATACGCAGTATTTT. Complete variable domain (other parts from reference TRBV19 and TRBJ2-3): DGGITQSPKYLFRKEGQNVTLSCEQNLNHDAMYWYRQDPGQGLRLIYYSQIVNDFQKGDIAEGYSVSREKKESFPLTVTSAQKNPTAFYLCASSPYRASTDTQYFGPGTRLTVL.

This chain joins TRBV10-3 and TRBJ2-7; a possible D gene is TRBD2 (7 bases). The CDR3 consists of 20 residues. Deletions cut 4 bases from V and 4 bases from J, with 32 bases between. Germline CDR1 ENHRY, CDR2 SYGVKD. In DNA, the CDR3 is TGTGCCATCAGTGTAAGCCGGATGGGGGGCGAAGGAGGACTAGGGTACGAGCAGTACTTC. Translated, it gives CAISVSRMGGEGGLGYEQYF.

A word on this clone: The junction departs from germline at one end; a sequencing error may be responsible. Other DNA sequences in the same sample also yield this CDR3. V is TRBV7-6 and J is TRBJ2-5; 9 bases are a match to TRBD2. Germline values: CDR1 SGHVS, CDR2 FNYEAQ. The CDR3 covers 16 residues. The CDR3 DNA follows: TGTGCCAGCAGCAAACCTTTCGCGGGGGGGCGGGAGACCCAATACTTC. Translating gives CASSKPFAGGRETQYF.

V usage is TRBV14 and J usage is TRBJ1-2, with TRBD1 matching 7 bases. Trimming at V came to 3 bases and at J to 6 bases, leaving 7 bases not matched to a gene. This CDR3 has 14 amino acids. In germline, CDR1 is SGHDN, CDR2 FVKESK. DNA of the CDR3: TGTGCCAGCAGCCACTGGGACAGTATCGATGGCTACACCTTC. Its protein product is CASSHWDSIDGYTF.

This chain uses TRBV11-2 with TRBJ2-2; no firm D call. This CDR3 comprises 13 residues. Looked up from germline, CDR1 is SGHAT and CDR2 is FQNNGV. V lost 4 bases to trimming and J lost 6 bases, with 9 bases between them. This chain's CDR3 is CASSSDKPGELFF. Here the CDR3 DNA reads TGTGCCAGCAGCTCCGACAAGCCCGGGGAGCTGTTTTTT.

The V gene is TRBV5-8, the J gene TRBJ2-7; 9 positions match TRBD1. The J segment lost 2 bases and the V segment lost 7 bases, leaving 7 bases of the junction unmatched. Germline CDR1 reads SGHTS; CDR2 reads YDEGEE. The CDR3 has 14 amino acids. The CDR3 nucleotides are TGTGCCAGCTTAACCGGGACAGGGCCCTACGAGCAGTACTTC. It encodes CASLTGTGPYEQYF.

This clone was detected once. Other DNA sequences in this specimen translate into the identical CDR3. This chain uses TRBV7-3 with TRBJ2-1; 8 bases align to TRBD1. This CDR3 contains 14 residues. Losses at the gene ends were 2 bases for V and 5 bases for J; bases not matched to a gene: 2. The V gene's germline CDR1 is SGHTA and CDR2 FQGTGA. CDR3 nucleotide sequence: TGTGCCAGCAGCTTAGGACAGGGTGACAATGAGCAGTTCTTC. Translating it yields CASSLGQGDNEQFF.

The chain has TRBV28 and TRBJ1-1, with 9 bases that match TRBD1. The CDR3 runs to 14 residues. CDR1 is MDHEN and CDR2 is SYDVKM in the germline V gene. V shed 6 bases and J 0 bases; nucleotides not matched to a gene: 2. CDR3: CASRYRGLNTEAFF. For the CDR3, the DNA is TGTGCCAGCAGGTACAGGGGGCTGAACACTGAAGCTTTCTTT. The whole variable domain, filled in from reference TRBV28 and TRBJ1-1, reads DVKVTQSSRYLVKRTGEKVFLECVQDMDHENMFWYRQDPGLGLRLIYFSYDVKMKEKGDIPEGYSVSREKKERFSLILESASTNQTSMYLCASRYRGLNTEAFFGQGTRLTVV.

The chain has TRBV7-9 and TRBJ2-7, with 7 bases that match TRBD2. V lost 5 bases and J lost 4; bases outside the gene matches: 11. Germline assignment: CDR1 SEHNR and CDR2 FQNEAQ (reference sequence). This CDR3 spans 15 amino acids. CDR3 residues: CASSPREALSYEQYF. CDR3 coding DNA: TGTGCCAGCAGCCCTCGGGAGGCCCTTTCATACGAGCAGTACTTC.

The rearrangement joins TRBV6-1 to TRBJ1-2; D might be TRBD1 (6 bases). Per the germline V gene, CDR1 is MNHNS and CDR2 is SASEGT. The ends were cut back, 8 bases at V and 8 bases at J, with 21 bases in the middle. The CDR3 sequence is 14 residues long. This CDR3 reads CASHNPGGAKGYTF. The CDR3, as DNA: TGTGCCAGCCACAATCCGGGGGGCGCTAAGGGCTACACCTTC.

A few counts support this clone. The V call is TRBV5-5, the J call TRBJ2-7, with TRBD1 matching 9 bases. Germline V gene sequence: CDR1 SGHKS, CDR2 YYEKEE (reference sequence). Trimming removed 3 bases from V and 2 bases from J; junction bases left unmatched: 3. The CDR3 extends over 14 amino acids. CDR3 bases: TGTGCCAGCAGCTCAGACAGGGGGACCTACGAGCAGTACTTC. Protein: CASSSDRGTYEQYF.

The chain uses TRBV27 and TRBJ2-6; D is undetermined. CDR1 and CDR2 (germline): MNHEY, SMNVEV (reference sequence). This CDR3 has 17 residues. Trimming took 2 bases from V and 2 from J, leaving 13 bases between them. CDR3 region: CASSLIPLAAGANVLTF. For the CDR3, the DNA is TGTGCCAGCAGTTTAATCCCCCTCGCGGCTGGGGCCAACGTCCTGACTTTC.

CDR3 loop: CASRSPSAGTAQETQYF. Here the CDR3 DNA reads TGTGCCAGCAGATCCCCTTCTGCCGGGACAGCACAAGAGACCCAGTACTTC. The chain links TRBV28 to TRBJ2-5, with 7 bases fitting TRBD1. Germline lookup yields CDR1 MDHEN and CDR2 SYDVKM. After removal of 6 bases from V and 2 bases from J, the junction contained 15 bases not matched to a gene. This CDR3 region has 17 residues.

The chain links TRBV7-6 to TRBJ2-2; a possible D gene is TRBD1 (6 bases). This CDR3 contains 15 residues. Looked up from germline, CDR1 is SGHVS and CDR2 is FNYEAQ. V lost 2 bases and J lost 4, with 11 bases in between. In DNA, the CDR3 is TGTGCCAGCAGCTTATCGGGACACTCCACCGGGGAGCTGTTTTTT. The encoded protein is CASSLSGHSTGELFF.

As DNA, the CDR3 is TGTGCCAGTAGTAGCGGGACCACCTACGAGCAGTACTTC. Translation gives CASSSGTTYEQYF. The V and J genes are TRBV19 and TRBJ2-7, with a weak D call TRBD2 (6 bases). The V and J ends lost 4 bases and 2 bases respectively, with 9 bases between them. The length of the CDR3 is 13 residues. Germline CDR1 reads LNHDA; CDR2 reads SQIVND (reference sequence).

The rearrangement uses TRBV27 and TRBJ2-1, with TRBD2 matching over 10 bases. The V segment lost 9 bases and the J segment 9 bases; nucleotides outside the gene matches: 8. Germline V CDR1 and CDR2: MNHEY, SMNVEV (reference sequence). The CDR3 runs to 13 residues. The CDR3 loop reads CASTSGRATEQFF. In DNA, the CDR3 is TGTGCCAGTACAAGCGGGAGGGCCACTGAGCAGTTCTTC.

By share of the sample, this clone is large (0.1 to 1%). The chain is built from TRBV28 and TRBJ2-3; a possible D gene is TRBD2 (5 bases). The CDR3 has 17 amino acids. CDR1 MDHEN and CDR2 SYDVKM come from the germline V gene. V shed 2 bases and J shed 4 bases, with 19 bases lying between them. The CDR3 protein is CASSLELLPSLPDTQYF. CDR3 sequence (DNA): TGTGCCAGCAGTTTAGAGTTACTACCTAGCCTCCCAGATACGCAGTATTTT.